This T cell receptor (beta chain) was retrieved from a study of OX40 agonist ivuxolimab in advanced cancers. In the study overall: The costimulatory receptor OX40 (CD134) was targeted by ivuxolimab, a fully human IgG2 agonistic monoclonal antibody. In the dose-escalation cohort, 82.7% of patients were male, and the mean age was around 60 years, with a range of roughly 23 to 85. The paper covers the monotherapy dose-escalation part of the phase I ivuxolimab trial, which included N ≈ 50 patients. Of the 50 to 55 dose-escalation patients, hepatocellular carcinoma was present in around 20, melanoma in roughly 15, renal cell carcinoma in 9 and head and neck cancer in 9. Intravenous ivuxolimab was administered to patients every 2 weeks at six dose levels: 0.01, 0.1, 0.3, 1.5, 3 and 10 mg/kg. Peripheral TCRbeta sequencing was intended to test whether TCR sequence diversity was altered and clonal T-cell expansion was caused by ivuxolimab. Partial responses were achieved by three dose-escalation patients, of whom one had hepatocellular carcinoma and two had cutaneous melanoma. Prior anti-PD-1, anti-PD-L1 or anti-CTLA-4 therapy was permitted, and checkpoint inhibitors had been received by roughly two fifths of dose-escalation patients. Broad study findings and their caveats: At doses from 0.1 to 3.0 mg/kg, clonal expansion was seen in both CD4+ and CD8+ blood T cells between baseline and week 6. Low levels of normalized T-cell clonal expansion were also seen in some patients who did not respond. The antigen specificity of the peripheral T cells that underwent clonal expansion was not determined. In the 0.1-3.0 mg/kg groups, partial responders were among the patients with the lowest normalized peripheral clonal expansion, particularly in CD8+ T cells. After ivuxolimab, CD8+ T cells had more expanded clones than CD4+ T cells on average.

The germline V gene provides CDR1 SGHDT and CDR2 YYEEEE. The CDR3 has 14 amino acids, counting the end cysteine and phenylalanine. The DNA shown is the 42-base CDR3, in frame from base 1. Deletion took 2 bases off V and 2 bases off J, with a span of 10 bases between the germline ends. The trial excluded patients who had a history of autoimmune disease or were on systemic immunosuppression. In every dose cohort, peripheral blood was drawn for TCR sequencing at baseline, cycle 4 day 1, and cycle 7 day 1. Samples came from an open-label, multicenter, first-in-human phase I dose-escalation trial of ivuxolimab. Adults with locally advanced or metastatic melanoma, renal cell carcinoma, hepatocellular carcinoma or head and neck squamous cell carcinoma were enrolled in the trial. Before TCR sequencing, CD4+ T cells and CD8+ T cells were sorted from peripheral blood as separate populations. This clone was seen once. What antigen it recognizes has not been identified. Per-base quality was not reported, and no clone a single base away is much larger than it.

Genomic DNA was isolated from the sorted cells so that the TCRbeta CDR3 region could be sequenced. The immunoSEQ Assay was used for sequencing of TCRbeta CDR3 regions. The table was pulled from immuneACCESS by TCRdb, which kept in-frame rearrangements only. Such tables lose some clones; where checked, under half of the loss comes from unresolved V genes, and the rest has no known cause. The sample table records more than 15,000 clones; just under 80% of these occur just once. 28% of the sample goes to the ten largest clones. The rearranged chain carries TRBV5-6 and TRBJ2-5; no D gene is confidently identified. This specimen was CD4+ or CD8+ T cells sorted from blood, taken in a trial of the OX40 agonist ivuxolimab. This receptor was taken from an adult with an advanced solid tumor such as melanoma, head and neck, liver or kidney cancer. The DNA sequence is given as TGTGCCAGCAGCTTAGCCCTTGAGCAAGAGACCCAGTACTTC. It codes for CASSLALEQETQYF.